Listed below are T cell receptor beta chains from one sample, sequenced in a study of CD8+ T cells in alopecia areata. The assay was immunoSEQ multiplex PCR, and TCRdb's table has in-frame clones only and misses some. Of around 100,000 clones listed, 85% to 90% are singletons. This specimen was CD8+ T cells sorted from blood, taken between weeks 30 and 35, from a patient treated with tofacitinib. The receptors derive from a human donor with alopecia areata. Each CDR3 is given with its conserved first and last residue. D genes are given only for firm matches. Expanded clones get a size class; other rows say once, few or many, or leave the size out.

clone size,J gene,D gene,V gene,CDR3 protein,CDR3 DNA
.,TRBJ2-1,TRBD2,TRBV5-1,CASRLASGGSSYNEQFF,TGCGCCAGCCGACTGGCTAGCGGGGGGAGCTCCTACAATGAGCAGTTCTTC
once,TRBJ2-7,.,TRBV25-1,CASRTGPEQYF,TGTGCCAGCAGGACAGGACCCGAGCAGTACTTC
.,TRBJ2-2,.,TRBV4-1,CASSHGPNTGELFF,TGCGCCAGCAGCCACGGGCCTAACACCGGGGAGCTGTTTTTT
.,TRBJ2-5,.,TRBV5-1,CASSSQETQYF,TGCGCCAGCAGCTCACAAGAGACCCAGTACTTC
once,TRBJ2-3,.,TRBV7-8,CASSLLRWPSNADTQYF,TGTGCCAGCAGCTTATTACGTTGGCCCTCTAACGCAGATACGCAGTATTTT
.,TRBJ2-7,.,TRBV9,CASSTGDSSYEQYF,TGTGCCAGCAGTACGGGAGATTCGTCCTACGAGCAGTACTTC
.,TRBJ1-5,.,TRBV25-1,CASSCGVCNQPQHF,TGTGCCAGCAGTTGCGGGGTTTGCAATCAGCCCCAGCATTTT
.,TRBJ2-1,.,TRBV19,CASTTDGDNEQFF,TGTGCCAGCACCACGGACGGCGACAATGAGCAGTTCTTC
.,TRBJ1-6,.,TRBV9,CASSGGKNSPLHF,TGTGCCAGCAGCGGGGGGAAAAATTCACCCCTCCACTTT
.,TRBJ2-5,TRBD2,TRBV6-5,CASSYGVAGAGETQYF,TGTGCCAGCAGTTACGGGGTAGCGGGAGCTGGAGAGACCCAGTACTTC
.,TRBJ2-3,TRBD1,TRBV29-1,CSVADRGGITDTQYF,TGCAGCGTCGCCGACAGGGGCGGGATCACAGATACGCAGTATTTT
.,TRBJ2-7,.,TRBV6-1,CASSEASRAIEQYF,TGTGCCAGCAGTGAAGCGTCCAGAGCGATCGAGCAGTACTTC
.,TRBJ2-1,.,TRBV19,CASSGRASWEQFF,TGTGCCAGTAGTGGAAGGGCCTCGTGGGAGCAGTTCTTC
.,TRBJ1-1,.,TRBV7-9,CASSRSDGRGVLGAFF,TGTGCCAGCAGCCGATCGGACGGACGGGGGGTGCTAGGAGCTTTCTTT
.,TRBJ2-7,.,TRBV4-2,CASSGASYEQYF,TGTGCCAGCAGCGGGGCCTCCTACGAGCAGTACTTC
.,TRBJ2-1,TRBD2,TRBV7-9,CASSLGSGRLNEQFF,TGTGCCAGCAGCTTGGGTAGCGGGAGACTCAATGAGCAGTTCTTC
.,TRBJ2-5,TRBD2,TRBV6-5,CASSVGGLVEETQYF,TGTGCCAGCAGTGTTGGGGGACTAGTTGAAGAGACCCAGTACTTC
.,TRBJ2-1,.,TRBV9,CASSVDDSEQFF,TGTGCCAGCAGCGTAGATGACTCTGAGCAGTTCTTC
.,TRBJ1-1,TRBD1,TRBV29-1,CSVPRTGNTEAFF,TGCAGCGTCCCTCGGACAGGCAACACTGAAGCTTTCTTT
.,TRBJ2-2,.,TRBV10-2,CASTPGVITGELFF,TGCGCCAGCACCCCGGGGGTTATTACCGGGGAGCTGTTTTTT
few,TRBJ2-3,.,TRBV6-1,CASSASPPGVAGDTQYF,TGTGCCAGCAGTGCCTCGCCTCCGGGGGTTGCAGGAGATACGCAGTATTTT
.,TRBJ2-2,.,TRBV4-1,CASSRGTGELFF,TGCGCCAGCAGCAGGGGCACCGGGGAGCTGTTTTTT
.,TRBJ2-1,.,TRBV29-1,CSVETGEQFF,TGCAGCGTTGAGACAGGCGAGCAGTTCTTC
.,TRBJ2-1,.,TRBV29-1,CSVNDPLDEQFF,TGCAGCGTCAACGACCCTTTGGATGAGCAGTTCTTC
.,TRBJ1-2,.,TRBV9,CASSVENGRDGYTF,TGTGCCAGCAGCGTAGAAAACGGACGGGATGGCTACACCTTC
.,TRBJ1-2,.,TRBV5-4,CASSLRRGVDYGYTF,TGTGCCAGCAGCTTGAGGAGAGGGGTAGACTATGGCTACACCTTC
once,TRBJ2-7,TRBD1,TRBV7-2,CASSWYGTGEYEQYF,TGTGCCAGCAGCTGGTACGGGACAGGGGAGTACGAGCAGTACTTC
.,TRBJ1-5,.,TRBV28,CASSLTGHGNQPQHF,TGTGCCAGCAGTTTAACCGGGCATGGCAATCAGCCCCAGCATTTT
.,TRBJ2-7,TRBD1,TRBV11-2,CASSAIDRVPYEQYF,TGTGCCAGCAGCGCGATTGACAGGGTTCCCTACGAGCAGTACTTC
.,TRBJ2-2,.,TRBV29-1,CSVEGRANTGELFF,TGCAGCGTTGAGGGCAGGGCGAACACCGGGGAGCTGTTTTTT
.,TRBJ2-3,TRBD1,TRBV9,CASTPTGGGTDTQYF,TGTGCCAGCACCCCCACAGGGGGCGGCACAGATACGCAGTATTTT
once,TRBJ2-1,TRBD1,TRBV29-1,CSVGTGNNEQFF,TGCAGCGTGGGGACAGGGAACAATGAGCAGTTCTTC
.,TRBJ2-7,.,TRBV7-9,CASSSRTASLSYEQYF,TGTGCCAGCAGCTCACGGACTGCCAGTCTCTCCTACGAGCAGTACTTC
once,TRBJ2-1,TRBD1,TRBV30,CAWSADRSNEQFF,TGTGCCTGGAGTGCGGACAGGTCCAATGAGCAGTTCTTC
.,TRBJ1-1,.,TRBV6-5,CASSASGTEEAFF,TGTGCCAGCAGTGCGTCCGGGACGGAGGAAGCTTTCTTT
.,TRBJ2-1,.,TRBV10-3,CAISVSFLVFF,TGTGCCATCAGTGTGTCTTTTCTGGTGTTCTTC
.,TRBJ2-7,.,TRBV7-9,CASKSSHEAYEQYF,TGTGCCAGCAAATCATCACACGAAGCCTACGAGCAGTACTTC
.,TRBJ2-1,.,TRBV9,CASSVDGVGNEQFF,TGTGCCAGCAGCGTAGATGGCGTAGGCAATGAGCAGTTCTTC
.,TRBJ2-1,.,TRBV29-1,CSVLAAYNEQFF,TGCAGCGTTTTGGCGGCCTACAATGAGCAGTTCTTC
.,TRBJ2-3,.,TRBV27,CASSFQGTDTQYF,TGTGCCAGCAGTTTCCAGGGGACAGATACGCAGTATTTT
.,TRBJ2-7,.,TRBV27,CASSPGGSSYEQYF,TGTGCCAGCAGCCCGGGTGGGAGCTCCTACGAGCAGTACTTC
.,TRBJ2-7,TRBD1,TRBV7-4,CASSSLFGTGAYEQYF,TGTGCCAGCAGCTCCTTATTCGGGACAGGGGCCTACGAGCAGTACTTC
.,TRBJ2-7,.,TRBV29-1,CSVHRDYEQYF,TGCAGCGTACACAGGGACTACGAGCAGTACTTC
.,TRBJ2-7,.,TRBV6-5,CASSSSEGTEQYF,TGTGCCAGCAGTTCTTCCGAGGGAACCGAGCAGTACTTC
.,TRBJ2-3,TRBD1,TRBV10-1,CASSPGTGPSDTQYF,TGCGCCAGCAGTCCCGGGACAGGGCCTTCAGATACGCAGTATTTT
.,TRBJ2-7,.,TRBV2,CASSEAGDIYSYEQYF,TGTGCCAGCAGTGAAGCGGGGGACATCTATTCCTACGAGCAGTACTTC
.,TRBJ2-7,TRBD1,TRBV19,CASSAGTGIFSEQYF,TGTGCCAGTAGTGCCGGGACAGGGATTTTTTCCGAGCAGTACTTC
.,TRBJ2-5,.,TRBV11-2,CASSLEIFAETQYF,TGTGCCAGCAGCTTAGAGATTTTCGCGGAGACCCAGTACTTC
.,TRBJ1-4,.,TRBV7-9,CASSLEYWEKLFF,TGTGCCAGCAGCTTAGAGTATTGGGAAAAACTGTTTTTT
.,TRBJ1-2,.,TRBV6-1,CASSEDSFYGYTF,TGTGCCAGCAGTGAGGACAGTTTCTATGGCTACACCTTC
.,TRBJ2-7,.,TRBV4-2,CASSQEGRGRYEQYF,TGTGCCAGCAGCCAAGAAGGAAGGGGGAGGTACGAGCAGTACTTC
once,TRBJ2-1,.,TRBV6-1,CASTDDTGSYNEQFF,TGTGCCAGCACCGACGATACAGGGTCATACAATGAGCAGTTCTTC